The TCR beta chain described here comes from a study of CD8 T cells in ankylosing spondylitis. Overall study findings and caveats: Seven to nine highly homologous variants made up a TCR beta motif that seemed to typify ankylosing spondylitis blood. Those disease-linked clones were CD8+; they were also relatively rare in peripheral blood. Within matched ankylosing spondylitis synovial fluid, disease-linked clones were reportedly significantly enriched. In reactive arthritis synovial fluid and blood, some motif variants had been reported before.

This clonotype was seen more than once but under ten times. Its antigen remains unknown. Researchers built TCR beta libraries using quantitative 5'-RACE with molecular barcodes. TCRdb re-called the 5' RACE reads through MiXCR, storing one row per CDR3 protein. This repertoire shows more than 600,000 distinct CDR3 sequences, 15% to 20% found once; its top ten account for 15% to 20%. Germline V gene sequence: CDR1 SNHLY, CDR2 FYNNEI. V gave up 10 bases and J gave up 6 bases, with 20 bases separating them. The CDR3 has 14 residues. Sequencing input: blood, either unsorted or a sorted T cell fraction (not recorded which). V and J are TRBV2 and TRBJ2-3, with D tentatively TRBD1 or TRBD2 (7 bases each). This clonotype was obtained from a male donor with ankylosing spondylitis. The CDR3 nucleotides are TGTGCCACGGGAAGGAGGGGGCGGGAGGATACGCAGTATTTT. This gives the protein CATGRRGREDTQYF.